The 13 T cell receptor beta chains listed next were all sequenced from one sample in a study of monozygotic twins with inflammatory bowel disease. TCRdb reprocessed the 5' RACE reads, with one entry per CDR3 protein and no DNA. The data include nearly 450,000 distinct CDR3 sequences; the top ten clones carry roughly 2.2%. Material for sequencing was blood. Receptors were obtained from a human donor with ulcerative colitis or Crohn's disease, or a healthy co-twin of an affected twin (not recorded which).

The rearrangement uses TRBV29-1 and TRBJ2-7; TCRdb's D call, TRBD2, is unchecked because there is no DNA. The CDR3 length is 14 residues. CDR1 and CDR2 (germline): SQVTM, ANQGSEA. CDR3 residues: CSVEEGLTPREQYF.

The chain is built from TRBV20-1 and TRBJ1-2; as DNA is missing, the TRBD1 call by TCRdb cannot be tested. Looked up from germline, CDR1 is DFQATT and CDR2 is SNEGSKA (reference sequence). This CDR3 is built from 15 residues. The CDR3 sequence is CSARSLGREYYGYTF.

The chain joins TRBV7-2 to TRBJ2-1; TCRdb proposes TRBD2, but this gene call is untestable without DNA. The germline V gene has CDR1 SGHTA and CDR2 FQGNSA. This CDR3 spans 16 amino acids. CDR3 sequence: CASSPVVSGGAGEQFF.

The chain joins TRBV2 to TRBJ2-3; TCRdb reports TRBD2, a call that lacks DNA to check it against. This CDR3 has 15 amino acids. Germline V gene lookup returns CDR1 SNHLY and CDR2 FYNNEI. CDR3 in amino acids: CASSERRGGRDTQYF. Supplemented by reference TRBV2 and TRBJ2-3, the full variable domain reads EPEVTQTPSHQVTQMGQEVILRCVPISNHLYFYWYRQILGQKVEFLVSFYNNEISEKSEIFDDQFSVERPDGSNFTLKIRSTKLEDSAMYFCASSERRGGRDTQYFGPGTRLTVL.

V usage is TRBV7-3 and J usage is TRBJ2-2; TCRdb proposes TRBD1, but this gene call is untestable without DNA. The length of the CDR3 is 18 residues. CDR1 SGHTA and CDR2 FQGTGA come from the germline V gene. The CDR3 loop is CASSPRNNPGQGSGELFF.

This chain connects TRBV4-2 to TRBJ2-1; there is no DNA to check the TCRdb D call of TRBD2. This CDR3 contains 17 residues. Per germline, CDR1 LGHNA and CDR2 YNFKEQ. CDR3: CASSRFLEDPSYNEQFF.

The chain employs TRBV29-1 and TRBJ1-1. The CDR3 has 14 amino acids. Germline V CDR1 and CDR2: SQVTM, ANQGSEA. This CDR3 is CSVGGTALNTEAFF.

The chain combines TRBV5-1 with TRBJ1-6. The CDR3 consists of 17 residues. From germline, CDR1 is SGHRS and CDR2 YFSETQ. CDR3 sequence: CASSLAVPGDYNSPLHF.

V gene TRBV6-5 combines with J gene TRBJ1-1. Germline V gene lookup returns CDR1 MNHEY and CDR2 SVGAGI. The CDR3 consists of 14 residues. The CDR3 reads CASSSLTTNTEAFF.

The chain joins TRBV5-1 to TRBJ2-2; TCRdb lists TRBD2, though no DNA is available to test this call. Germline V gene data show CDR1 as SGHRS and CDR2 as YFSETQ. This CDR3 has 19 amino acids. The CDR3 protein is CASSLSGLAGVANTGELFF.

The chain combines TRBV7-9 with TRBJ2-7; with no DNA, the TCRdb D assignment of TRBD1 cannot be verified. CDR1 and CDR2 from the germline V gene are SEHNR and FQNEAQ (reference sequence). The CDR3 has 16 amino acids. The CDR3 here is CASSPWTGGSSYEQYF.

The V and J genes are TRBV4-1 and TRBJ2-7. This CDR3 has 12 residues. Germline V gene data show CDR1 as MGHRA and CDR2 as YSYEKL. The chain's CDR3 is CASSQDGLLEYF.

The J gene is TRBJ2-3, the V gene TRBV7-2; TCRdb returns TRBD1, unconfirmable since there is no DNA. The length of the CDR3 is 16 residues. Per germline, CDR1 SGHTA and CDR2 FQGNSA. CDR3 loop: CASSLLDRGSTDTQYF.